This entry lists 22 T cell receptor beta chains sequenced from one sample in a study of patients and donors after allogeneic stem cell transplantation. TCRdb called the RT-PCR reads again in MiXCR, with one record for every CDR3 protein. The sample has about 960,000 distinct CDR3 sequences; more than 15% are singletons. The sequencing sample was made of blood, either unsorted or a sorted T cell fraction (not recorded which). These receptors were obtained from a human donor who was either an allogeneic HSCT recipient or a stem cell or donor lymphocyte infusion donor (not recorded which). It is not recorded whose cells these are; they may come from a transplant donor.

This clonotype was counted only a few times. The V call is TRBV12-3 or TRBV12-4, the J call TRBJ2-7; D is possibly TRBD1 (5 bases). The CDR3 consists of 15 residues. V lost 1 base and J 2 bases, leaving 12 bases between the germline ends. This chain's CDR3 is CASSLGQGKPYEQYF. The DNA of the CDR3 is TGTGCCAGCAGTTTAGGGCAGGGAAAACCCTACGAGCAGTACTTC.

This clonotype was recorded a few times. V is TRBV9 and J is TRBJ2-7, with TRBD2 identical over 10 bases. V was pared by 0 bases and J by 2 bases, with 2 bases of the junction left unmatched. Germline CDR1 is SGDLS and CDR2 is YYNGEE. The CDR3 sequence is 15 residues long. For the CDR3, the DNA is TGTGCCAGCAGCGTAGAGCGGGAGGGCCCCTACGAGCAGTACTTC. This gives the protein CASSVEREGPYEQYF.

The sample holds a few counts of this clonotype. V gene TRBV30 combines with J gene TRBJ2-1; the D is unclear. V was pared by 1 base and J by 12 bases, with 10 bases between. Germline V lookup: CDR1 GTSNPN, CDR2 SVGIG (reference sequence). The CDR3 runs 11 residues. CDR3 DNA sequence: TGTGCCTGGAGTGATGGCGTTAGGCAGTTCTTC. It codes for CAWSDGVRQFF.

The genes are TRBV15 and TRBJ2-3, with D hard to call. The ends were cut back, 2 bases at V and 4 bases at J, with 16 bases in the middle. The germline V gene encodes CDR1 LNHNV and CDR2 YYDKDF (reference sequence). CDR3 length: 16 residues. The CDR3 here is CATSRLRLGRADTQYF. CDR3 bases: TGTGCCACCAGCAGACTTCGACTCGGTCGGGCAGATACGCAGTATTTT.

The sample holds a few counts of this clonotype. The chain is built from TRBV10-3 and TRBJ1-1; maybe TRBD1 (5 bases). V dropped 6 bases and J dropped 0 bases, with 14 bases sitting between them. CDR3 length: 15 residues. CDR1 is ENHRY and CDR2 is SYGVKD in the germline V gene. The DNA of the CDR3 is TGTGCCATCAGCTATACGACGGGGGTGAACACTGAAGCTTTCTTT. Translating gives CAISYTTGVNTEAFF.

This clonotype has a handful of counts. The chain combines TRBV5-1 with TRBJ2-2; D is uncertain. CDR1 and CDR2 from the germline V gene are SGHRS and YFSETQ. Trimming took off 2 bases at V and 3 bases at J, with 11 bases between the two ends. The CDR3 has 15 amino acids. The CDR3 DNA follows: TGCGCCAGCAGCTTCCGCGACTTGCACACCGGGGAGCTGTTTTTT. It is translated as CASSFRDLHTGELFF.

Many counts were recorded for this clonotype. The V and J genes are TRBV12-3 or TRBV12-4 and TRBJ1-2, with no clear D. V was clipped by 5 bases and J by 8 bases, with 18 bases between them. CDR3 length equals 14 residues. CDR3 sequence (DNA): TGTGCCAGCAGTCGGACCCGCTCGTTGGAGGGCTACACCTTC. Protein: CASSRTRSLEGYTF.

The CDR3 region has the DNA TGTGCCAGCAGTCAATTGGGACTAGCGGACCCCAATGAGCAGTTCTTC. Translating gives CASSQLGLADPNEQFF. The gene calls are TRBV27 and TRBJ2-1, with TRBD2 identical over 11 bases. The germline V gene has CDR1 MNHEY and CDR2 SMNVEV (reference sequence). The trim removed 5 bases at V and 6 bases at J, leaving 9 bases unmatched. This CDR3 is 16 amino acids long.

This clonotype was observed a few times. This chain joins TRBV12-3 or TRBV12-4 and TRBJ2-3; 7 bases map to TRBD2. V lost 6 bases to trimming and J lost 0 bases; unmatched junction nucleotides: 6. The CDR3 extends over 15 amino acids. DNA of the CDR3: TGTGCCAGCAGCCAAGCGGGAATAAGCACAGATACGCAGTATTTT. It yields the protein CASSQAGISTDTQYF.

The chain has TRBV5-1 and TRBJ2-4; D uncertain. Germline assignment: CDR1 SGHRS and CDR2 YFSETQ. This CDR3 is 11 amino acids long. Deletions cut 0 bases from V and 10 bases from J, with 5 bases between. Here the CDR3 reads CASSLDSIQYF. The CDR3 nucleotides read TGCGCCAGCAGCTTGGACAGTATTCAGTACTTC.

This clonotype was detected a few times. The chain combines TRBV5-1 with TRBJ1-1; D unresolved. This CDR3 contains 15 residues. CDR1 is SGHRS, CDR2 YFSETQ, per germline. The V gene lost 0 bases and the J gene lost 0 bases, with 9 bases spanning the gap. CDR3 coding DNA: TGCGCCAGCAGCTTGGAACTTAACATGAACACTGAAGCTTTCTTT. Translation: CASSLELNMNTEAFF. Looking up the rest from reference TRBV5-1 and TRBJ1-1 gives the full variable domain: KAGVTQTPRYLIKTRGQQVTLSCSPISGHRSVSWYQQTPGQGLQFLFEYFSETQRNKGNFPGRFSGRQFSNSRSEMNVSTLELGDSALYLCASSLELNMNTEAFFGQGTRLTVV.

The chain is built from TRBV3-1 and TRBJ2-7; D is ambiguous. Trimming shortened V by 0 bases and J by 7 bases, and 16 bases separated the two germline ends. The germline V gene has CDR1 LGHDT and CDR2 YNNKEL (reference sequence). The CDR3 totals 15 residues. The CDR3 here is CASSQDVGPGSEQYF. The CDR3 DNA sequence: TGTGCCAGCAGCCAAGATGTGGGCCCCGGATCGGAGCAGTACTTC.

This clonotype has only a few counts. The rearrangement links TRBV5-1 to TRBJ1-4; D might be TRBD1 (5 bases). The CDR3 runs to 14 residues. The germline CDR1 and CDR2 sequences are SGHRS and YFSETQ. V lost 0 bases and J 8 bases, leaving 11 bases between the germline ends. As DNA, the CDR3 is TGCGCCAGCAGCTTGGATACAGGCTTGGAAAAACTGTTTTTT. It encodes CASSLDTGLEKLFF.

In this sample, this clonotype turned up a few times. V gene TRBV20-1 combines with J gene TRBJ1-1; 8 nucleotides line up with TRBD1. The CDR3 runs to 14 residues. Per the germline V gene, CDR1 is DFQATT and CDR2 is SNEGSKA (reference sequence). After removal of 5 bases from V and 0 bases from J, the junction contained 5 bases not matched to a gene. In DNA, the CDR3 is TGCAGTGCTCGGACAGGGAGCATGAACACTGAAGCTTTCTTT. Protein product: CSARTGSMNTEAFF.

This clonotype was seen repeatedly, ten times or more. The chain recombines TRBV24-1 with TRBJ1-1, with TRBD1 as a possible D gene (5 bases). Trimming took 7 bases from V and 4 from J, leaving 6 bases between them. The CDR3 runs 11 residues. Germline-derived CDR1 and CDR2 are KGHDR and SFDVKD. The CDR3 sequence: CATRGATEAFF. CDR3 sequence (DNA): TGTGCCACCAGAGGGGCCACTGAAGCTTTCTTT.

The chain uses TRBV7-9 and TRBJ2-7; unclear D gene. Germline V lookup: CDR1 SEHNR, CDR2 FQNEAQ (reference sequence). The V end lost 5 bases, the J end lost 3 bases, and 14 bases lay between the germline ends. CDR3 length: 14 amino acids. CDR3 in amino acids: CASSPVGSRYEQYF. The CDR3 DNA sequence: TGTGCCAGCAGCCCAGTAGGCTCTCGCTACGAGCAGTACTTC.

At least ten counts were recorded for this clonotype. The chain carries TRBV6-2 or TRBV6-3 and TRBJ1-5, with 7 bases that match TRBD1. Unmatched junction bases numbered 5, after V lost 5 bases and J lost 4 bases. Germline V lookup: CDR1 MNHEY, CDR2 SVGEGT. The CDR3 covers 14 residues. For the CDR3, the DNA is TGTGCCAGCAGTCGCGGGACAGATAATCAGCCCCAGCATTTT. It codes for CASSRGTDNQPQHF.

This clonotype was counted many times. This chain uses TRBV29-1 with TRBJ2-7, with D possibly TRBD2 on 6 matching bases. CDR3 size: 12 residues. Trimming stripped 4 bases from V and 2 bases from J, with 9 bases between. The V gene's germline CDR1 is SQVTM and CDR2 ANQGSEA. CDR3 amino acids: CSVVAGTYEQYF. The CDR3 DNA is TGCAGCGTTGTGGCGGGAACCTACGAGCAGTACTTC.

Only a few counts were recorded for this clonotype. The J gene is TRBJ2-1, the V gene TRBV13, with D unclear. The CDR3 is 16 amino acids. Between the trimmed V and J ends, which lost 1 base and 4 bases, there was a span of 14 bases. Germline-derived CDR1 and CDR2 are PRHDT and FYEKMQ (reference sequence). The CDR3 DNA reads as TGTGCCAGCAGCTTAGTCGCTATCCGAGGATACAATGAGCAGTTCTTC. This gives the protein CASSLVAIRGYNEQFF.

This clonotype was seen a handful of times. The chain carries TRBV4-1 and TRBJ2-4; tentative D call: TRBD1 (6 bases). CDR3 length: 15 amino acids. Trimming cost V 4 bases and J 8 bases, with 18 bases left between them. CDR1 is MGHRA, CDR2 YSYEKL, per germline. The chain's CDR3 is CASSRGRTVTDIQYF. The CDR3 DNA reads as TGCGCCAGCAGCCGAGGAAGGACAGTAACGGACATTCAGTACTTC.

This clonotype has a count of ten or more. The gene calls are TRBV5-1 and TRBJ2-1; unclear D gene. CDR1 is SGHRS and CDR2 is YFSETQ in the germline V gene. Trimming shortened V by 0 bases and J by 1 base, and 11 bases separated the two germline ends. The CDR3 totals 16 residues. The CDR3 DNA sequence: TGCGCCAGCAGCTTGGCTGGCGGACGGTCCTACAATGAGCAGTTCTTC. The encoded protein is CASSLAGGRSYNEQFF. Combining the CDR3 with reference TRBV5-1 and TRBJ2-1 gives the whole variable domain KAGVTQTPRYLIKTRGQQVTLSCSPISGHRSVSWYQQTPGQGLQFLFEYFSETQRNKGNFPGRFSGRQFSNSRSEMNVSTLELGDSALYLCASSLAGGRSYNEQFFGPGTRLTVL.

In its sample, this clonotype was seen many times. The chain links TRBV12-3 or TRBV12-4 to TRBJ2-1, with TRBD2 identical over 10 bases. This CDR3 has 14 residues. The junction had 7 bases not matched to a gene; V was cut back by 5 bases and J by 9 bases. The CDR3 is CASSGAGGHPEQFF. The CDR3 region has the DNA TGTGCCAGCAGTGGAGCGGGAGGGCATCCTGAGCAGTTCTTC.